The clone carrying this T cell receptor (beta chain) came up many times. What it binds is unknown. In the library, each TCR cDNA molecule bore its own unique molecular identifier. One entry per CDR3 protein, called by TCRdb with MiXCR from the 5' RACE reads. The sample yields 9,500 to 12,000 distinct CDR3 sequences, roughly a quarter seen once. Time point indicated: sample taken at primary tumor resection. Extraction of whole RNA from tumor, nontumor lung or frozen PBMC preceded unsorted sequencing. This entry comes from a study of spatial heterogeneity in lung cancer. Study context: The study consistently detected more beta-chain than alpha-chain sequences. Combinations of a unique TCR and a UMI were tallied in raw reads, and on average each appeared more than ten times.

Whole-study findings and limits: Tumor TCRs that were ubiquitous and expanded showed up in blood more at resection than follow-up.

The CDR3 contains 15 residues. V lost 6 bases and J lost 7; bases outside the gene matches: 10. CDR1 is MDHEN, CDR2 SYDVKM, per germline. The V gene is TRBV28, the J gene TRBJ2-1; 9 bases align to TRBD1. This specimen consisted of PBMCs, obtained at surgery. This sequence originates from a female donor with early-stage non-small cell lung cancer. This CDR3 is CASRGDREGWNEQFF. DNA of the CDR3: TGTGCCAGCAGGGGGGACAGGGAGGGTTGGAATGAGCAGTTCTTC.